A single T cell receptor (beta chain) is shown here with its context. Its matching antigen is unknown. These data originate in a study of regulatory T cells in long-lasting Graves disease. Study as a whole: Over 5 years of antithyroid drugs with positive TSH receptor antibodies was taken to mean persistent Graves' disease. General study results and limits: TCR diversity in persistent Graves' patients was below that of newly diagnosed ones.

Time point of the sample: persistent/refractory GD, antithyroid drugs over 5 years with positive TRAb. Following extraction of RNA from PBMCs, that RNA was used to make the TCR library. From an endocrinology department in Xi'an, China, came the patients. The TCR beta library used iRepertoire HTBI primers with Arm-PCR amplification of CDR3. TCRdb independently ran MiXCR on the multiplex PCR reads; one entry per CDR3 protein. The table records roughly 450,000 distinct CDR3 sequences, 20% to 25% of them present only once. Specimen: peripheral blood mononuclear cells (PBMCs), collected when the disease was refractory, from a patient treated with antithyroid drugs. The source of this sequence is a female donor with Graves disease.

CDR3 region: CAWTTTGTAPSYEQYF. CDR3 nucleotides: TGTGCCTGGACCACCACGGGGACAGCTCCCTCCTACGAGCAGTACTTC. The chain joins TRBV30 to TRBJ2-7, with 7 bases lining up with TRBD1. Germline V gene data show CDR1 as GTSNPN and CDR2 as SVGIG (reference sequence). CDR3 length: 16 residues. Unmatched junction bases numbered 12, after V lost 4 bases and J lost 0 bases.